The rows below give T cell receptor beta chains drawn from one sample of a study of T cell repertoires in cytomegalovirus infection. TCRdb ran MiXCR on the reads and lists one entry per CDR3 protein. The sample includes hundreds of thousands of distinct CDR3 sequences, approximately 10% of them seen just once. Sequencing input: PBMCs. The receptor source for this set is a human donor in good health (CMV status not recorded). Some clones in this sample may be carry-over from other donors' samples. Each CDR3 is given without its conserved first and last residue. Only some rows state a clone size, as once, few, many or a class for expanded clones.

many | TRBV19 | ASEEQGVSNQPQH
many | TRBV6-2/TRBV6-3 | ASRIGPDYTQY
many | TRBV12-3/TRBV12-4 | ASTENQGYTEAF
many | TRBV28 | ASRPKGAIGYT
few | TRBV6-1 | ASSPSRGEGEKLF
many | TRBV7-6 | ASSLVDGGINEKLF
NA | TRBV2 | ASSTWTGETEAF
many | TRBV28 | ASSYGGTNTGELF
many | TRBV28 | ASSPLWAGMGNEQF
many | TRBV10-3 | AISRADYGYT
few | TRBV27 | ASSLLRGEETQY
many | TRBV5-1 | ASGSGVNTGELF
many | TRBV6-1 | ASGRGNEQF
many | TRBV9 | ASSVRTINEQF
many | TRBV20-1 | SGRRTLQETQY
many | TRBV25-1 | ASSEYRQAKTEAF
many | TRBV20-1 | SAYPLRTSGFTDTQY
few | TRBV20-1 | SAREGTGGYGYT